This T cell receptor (beta chain) was sequenced in a study of T cell responses to AZD1222 COVID-19 vaccine. The CDR3 sequence is 14 residues long. Per germline, CDR1 SEHNR and CDR2 FQNEAQ (reference sequence). J lost 4 bases, V lost 5 bases, and 6 bases had no gene match. Findings and limits, study-wide: Per reports, nearly half of all spike-specific TCRs target regions that are unmutated in variants. Repertoire samples came only from after the peak T cell response. Females made up more of the donors, who were largely white British, and clonal diversity may have come out too low.

The data were produced by immunoSEQ multiplex PCR, yet TCRdb's version contains in-frame clones alone and is incomplete. The sample consists of 160,000 or so clones, over 85% of them appearing once. Details on this clone: As yet, its antigen is unknown.

The material was peripheral blood, obtained on day 0 of AZD1222 vaccination. The source is an adult in good health. V usage is TRBV7-9 and J usage is TRBJ1-1; 8 bases align to TRBD1. The CDR3 nucleotides are TGTGCCAGCAGCCCGGACAGGGTTTTCACTGAAGCTTTCTTT. It yields the protein CASSPDRVFTEAFF.